The present entry profiles one T cell receptor (beta chain) with its context. No antigen is known for it. This sample is part of a study of vaccination effects on CD4 cells after COVID-19. Study-level findings and limits: Infection-derived and vaccine-derived clones contracted markedly late after vaccination.

Data came from immunoSEQ multiplex PCR; TCRdb stores just in-frame clones and leaves some out. The sample includes about 25,000 clones, 73% of them seen just once. Expansion of antigen-specific CD4+ T cells with viral peptide pools was carried out by the ViraFEST assay before sequencing. Culturing for approximately 10 days preceded CD4+ T cell isolation. No vaccinee had earlier SARS-CoV-2 infection, and nucleocapsid antibodies were negative. A density of fewer than 2.5 million PBMC per well was used; these cells were cultured with approximately 10 IU/ml IL-2 and about 10 ug/ml peptides. Half-medium changes using IL-2 medium occurred on days 3 and 7. Germline V gives CDR1 SEHNR, CDR2 FQNEAQ (reference sequence). After removal of 2 bases from V and 0 bases from J, the junction contained 7 bases not matched to a gene. This CDR3 has 16 residues.

The sequences come from CD4+ T cells from PBMCs cultured with SARS-CoV-2 spike peptides, collected before COVID-19 vaccination. The TCR originated in a human donor who received a COVID-19 vaccine. V gene TRBV7-9 combines with J gene TRBJ2-7; TRBD1 matches at 7 bases. In DNA form, the CDR3 reads TGTGCCAGCAGCTTAATCCCAGGGGGAAGCTCCTACGAGCAGTACTTC. This gives the protein CASSLIPGGSSYEQYF. The full variable domain, rest sourced from reference TRBV7-9 and TRBJ2-7, is DTGVSQNPRHKITKRGQNVTFRCDPISEHNRLYWYRQTLGQGPEFLTYFQNEAQLEKSRLLSDRFSAERPKGSFSTLEIQRTEQGDSAMYLCASSLIPGGSSYEQYFGPGTRLTVT.